The clone carrying this TCR beta chain was seen just once. The target antigen is unknown. The sample is drawn from a study of cytomegalovirus exposure and HLA in healthy donors. Regarding the study as a whole: An analysis done earlier found most TCR beta V segments productive about 87% or about 30% of the time. The authors enumerated 164 TCR beta chains as linked to cytomegalovirus.

The CDR3 is 12 amino acids. The V and J ends lost 4 bases and 5 bases respectively, with 11 bases between them. The germline V gene has CDR1 GTSNPN and CDR2 SVGIG (reference sequence). PCR involved 60 Vbeta and 13 Jbeta primers. Here immunoSEQ multiplex PCR was the method, and the copy in TCRdb shows in-frame clones only, minus some. Among over 100,000 clones listed, about 70% were seen once. The chain couples TRBV30 to TRBJ2-5, with D hard to call. The specimen sequenced was PBMCs. The sequence derives from a male donor in good health and CMV-seronegative. Here the CDR3 reads CAWMLRVETQYF. Written as DNA, the CDR3 is TGTGCCTGGATGTTACGGGTTGAGACCCAGTACTTC.